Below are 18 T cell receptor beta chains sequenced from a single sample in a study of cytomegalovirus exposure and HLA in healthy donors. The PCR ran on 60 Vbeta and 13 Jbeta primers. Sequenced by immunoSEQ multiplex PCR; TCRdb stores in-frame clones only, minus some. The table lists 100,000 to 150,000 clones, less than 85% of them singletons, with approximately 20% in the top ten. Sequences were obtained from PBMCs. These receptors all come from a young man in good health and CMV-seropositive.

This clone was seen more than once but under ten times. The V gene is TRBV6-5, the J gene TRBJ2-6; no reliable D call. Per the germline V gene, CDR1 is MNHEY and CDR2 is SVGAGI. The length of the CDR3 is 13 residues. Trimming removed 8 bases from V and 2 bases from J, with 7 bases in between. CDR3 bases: TGTGCCAGCTCGCTAGCTGGGGCCAACGTCCTGACTTTC. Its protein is CASSLAGANVLTF.

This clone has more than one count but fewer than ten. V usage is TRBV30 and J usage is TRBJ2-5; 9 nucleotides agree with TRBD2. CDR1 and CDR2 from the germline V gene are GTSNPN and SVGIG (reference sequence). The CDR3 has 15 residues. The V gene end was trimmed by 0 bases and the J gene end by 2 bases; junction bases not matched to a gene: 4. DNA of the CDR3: TGTGCCTGGAGTGTCGGTAGCGGGGGACAAGAGACCCAGTACTTC. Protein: CAWSVGSGGQETQYF.

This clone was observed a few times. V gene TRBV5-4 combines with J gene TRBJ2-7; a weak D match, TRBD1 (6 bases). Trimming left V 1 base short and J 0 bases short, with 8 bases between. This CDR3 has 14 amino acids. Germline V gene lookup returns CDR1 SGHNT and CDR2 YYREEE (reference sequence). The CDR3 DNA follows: TGTGCCAGCAGCTTGCAGGGGCCCTCCTACGAGCAGTACTTC. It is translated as CASSLQGPSYEQYF. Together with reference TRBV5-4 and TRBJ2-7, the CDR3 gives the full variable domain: ETGVTQSPTHLIKTRGQQVTLRCSSQSGHNTVSWYQQALGQGPQFIFQYYREEENGRGNFPPRFSGLQFPNYSSELNVNALELDDSALYLCASSLQGPSYEQYFGPGTRLTVT.

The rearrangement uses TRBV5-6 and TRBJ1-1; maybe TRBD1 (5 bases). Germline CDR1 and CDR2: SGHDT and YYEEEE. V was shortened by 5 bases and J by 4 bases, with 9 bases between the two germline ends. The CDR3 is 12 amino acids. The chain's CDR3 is CASSPGFTEAFF. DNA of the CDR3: TGTGCCAGCAGTCCAGGGTTCACTGAAGCTTTCTTT.

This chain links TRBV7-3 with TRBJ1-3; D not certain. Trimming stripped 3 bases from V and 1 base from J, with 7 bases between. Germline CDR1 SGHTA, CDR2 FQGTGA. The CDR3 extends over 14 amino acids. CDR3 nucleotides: TGTGCCAGCAGCTTGAGACAATCTGGAAACACCATATATTTT. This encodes CASSLRQSGNTIYF. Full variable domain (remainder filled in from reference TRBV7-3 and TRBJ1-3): GAGVSQTPSNKVTEKGKYVELRCDPISGHTALYWYRQSLGQGPEFLIYFQGTGAADDSGLPNDRFFAVRPEGSVSTLKIQRTERGDSAVYLCASSLRQSGNTIYFGEGSWLTVV.

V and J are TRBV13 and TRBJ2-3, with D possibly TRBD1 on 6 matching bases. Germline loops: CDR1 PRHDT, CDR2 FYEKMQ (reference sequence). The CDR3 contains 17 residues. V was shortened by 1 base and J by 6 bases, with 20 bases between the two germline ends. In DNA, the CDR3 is TGTGCCAGCAGCTTAGTCCGGGACAAGGGTTTGGGGGATACGCAGTATTTT. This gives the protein CASSLVRDKGLGDTQYF. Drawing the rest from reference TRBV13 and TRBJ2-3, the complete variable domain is AAGVIQSPRHLIKEKRETATLKCYPIPRHDTVYWYQQGPGQDPQFLISFYEKMQSDKGSIPDRFSAQQFSDYHSELNMSSLELGDSALYFCASSLVRDKGLGDTQYFGPGTRLTVL.

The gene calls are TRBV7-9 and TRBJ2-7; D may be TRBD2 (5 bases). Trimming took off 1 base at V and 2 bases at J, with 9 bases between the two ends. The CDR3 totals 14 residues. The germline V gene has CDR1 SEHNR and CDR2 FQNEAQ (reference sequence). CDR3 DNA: TGTGCCAGCAGCTTAGTTTCGGGAACCTACGAGCAGTACTTC. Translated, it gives CASSLVSGTYEQYF.

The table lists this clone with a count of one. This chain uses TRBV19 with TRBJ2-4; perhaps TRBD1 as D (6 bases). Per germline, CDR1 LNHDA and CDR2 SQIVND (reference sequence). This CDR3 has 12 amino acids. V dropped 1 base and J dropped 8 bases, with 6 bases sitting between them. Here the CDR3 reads CASSIAGDIQYF. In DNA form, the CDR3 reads TGTGCCAGTAGTATAGCAGGGGACATTCAGTACTTC.

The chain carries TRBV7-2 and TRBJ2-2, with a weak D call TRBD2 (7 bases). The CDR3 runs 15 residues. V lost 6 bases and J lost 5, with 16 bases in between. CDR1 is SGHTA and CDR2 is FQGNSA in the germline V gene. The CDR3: CASRSWGGATGELFF. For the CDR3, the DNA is TGTGCCAGCAGATCGTGGGGGGGGGCGACCGGGGAGCTGTTTTTT.

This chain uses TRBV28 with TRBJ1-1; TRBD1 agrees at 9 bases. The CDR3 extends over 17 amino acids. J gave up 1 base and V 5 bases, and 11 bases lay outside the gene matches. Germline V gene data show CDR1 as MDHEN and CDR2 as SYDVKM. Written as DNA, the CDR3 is TGTGCCAGCAGTGGTACAGGGGGCGCCACCAAGAACACTGAAGCTTTCTTT. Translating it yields CASSGTGGATKNTEAFF.

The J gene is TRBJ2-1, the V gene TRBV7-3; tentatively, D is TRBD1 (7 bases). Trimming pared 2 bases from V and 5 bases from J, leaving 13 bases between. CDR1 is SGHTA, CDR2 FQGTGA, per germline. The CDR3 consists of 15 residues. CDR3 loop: CASSLLGGGNNEQFF. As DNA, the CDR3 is TGTGCCAGCAGCTTACTAGGGGGCGGGAACAATGAGCAGTTCTTC.

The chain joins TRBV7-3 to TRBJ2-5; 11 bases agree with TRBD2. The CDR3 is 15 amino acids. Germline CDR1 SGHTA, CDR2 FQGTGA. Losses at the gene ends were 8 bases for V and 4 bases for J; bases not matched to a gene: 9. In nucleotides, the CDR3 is TGTGCCAGCGGCGTAGCGGGGGGGCTTACAGAGACCCAGTACTTC. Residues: CASGVAGGLTETQYF.

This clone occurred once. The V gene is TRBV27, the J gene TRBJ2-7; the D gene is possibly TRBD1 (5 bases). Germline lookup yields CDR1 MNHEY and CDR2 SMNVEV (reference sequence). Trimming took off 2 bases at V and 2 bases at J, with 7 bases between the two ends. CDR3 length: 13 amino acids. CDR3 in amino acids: CASSLQGTYEQYF. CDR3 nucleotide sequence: TGTGCCAGCAGTTTACAGGGCACCTACGAGCAGTACTTC.

CDR3 nucleotide sequence: TGTGCCAGTTCTTCCGGGACAGAAGAGACCCAGTACTTC. Translated, it gives CASSSGTEETQYF. The V and J genes are TRBV19 and TRBJ2-5; 7 nucleotides agree with TRBD1. In germline, CDR1 is LNHDA, CDR2 SQIVND (reference sequence). This CDR3 spans 13 amino acids. J gave up 3 bases and V 8 bases, and 6 bases lay outside the gene matches.

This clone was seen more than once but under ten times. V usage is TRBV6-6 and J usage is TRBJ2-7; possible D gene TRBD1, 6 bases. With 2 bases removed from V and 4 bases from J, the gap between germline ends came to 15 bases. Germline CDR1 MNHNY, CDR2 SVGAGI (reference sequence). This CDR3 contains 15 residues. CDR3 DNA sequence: TGTGCCAGCAGTTACCAGGGGCAACCTCTATACGAGCAGTACTTC. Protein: CASSYQGQPLYEQYF.

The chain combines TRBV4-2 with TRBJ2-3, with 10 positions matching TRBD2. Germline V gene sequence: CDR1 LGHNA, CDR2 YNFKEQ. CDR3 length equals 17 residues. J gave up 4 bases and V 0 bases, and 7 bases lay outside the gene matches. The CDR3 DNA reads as TGTGCCAGCAGCCAAGAATTAGCGGGGGGCGGGTCAGATACGCAGTATTTT. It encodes CASSQELAGGGSDTQYF.

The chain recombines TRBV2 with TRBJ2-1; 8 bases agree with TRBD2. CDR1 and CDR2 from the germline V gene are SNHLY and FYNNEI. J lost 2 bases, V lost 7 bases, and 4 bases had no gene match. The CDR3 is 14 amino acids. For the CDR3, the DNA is TGTGCCAGCAAGGCAGCGGGGGCCTACAATGAGCAGTTCTTC. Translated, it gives CASKAAGAYNEQFF. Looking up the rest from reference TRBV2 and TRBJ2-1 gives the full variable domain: EPEVTQTPSHQVTQMGQEVILRCVPISNHLYFYWYRQILGQKVEFLVSFYNNEISEKSEIFDDQFSVERPDGSNFTLKIRSTKLEDSAMYFCASKAAGAYNEQFFGPGTRLTVL.

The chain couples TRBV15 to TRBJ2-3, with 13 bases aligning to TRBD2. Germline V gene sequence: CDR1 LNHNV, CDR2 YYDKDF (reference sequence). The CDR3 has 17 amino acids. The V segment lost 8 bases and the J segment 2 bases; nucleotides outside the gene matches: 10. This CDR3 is CATSQLAGGRVTDTQYF. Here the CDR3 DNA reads TGTGCCACCTCACAACTAGCGGGGGGGCGGGTCACAGATACGCAGTATTTT.